One sample yielded the 12 T cell receptor beta chains listed below, sequenced in a study of blood T cells in healthy people across ages. A sample-barcoded 5' primer and a J-beta primer mix were used in a second PCR of about 7 to 12 cycles. TCRdb re-called the 5' RACE reads with MiXCR, one entry per CDR3 protein. The sample carries over 950,000 distinct CDR3 sequences, 35% to 45% recorded once. Sequencing used blood. These receptors all come from a man aged 18 to 35 in good health.

There are many counts of this clonotype. This chain uses TRBV11-2 with TRBJ2-1; 8 nucleotides align to TRBD2. Germline values: CDR1 SGHAT, CDR2 FQNNGV. The CDR3 is made up of 15 amino acids. Trimming at V came to 5 bases and at J to 0 bases, leaving 3 bases not matched to a gene. CDR3 in amino acids: CASSRGTSSYNEQFF. The CDR3 DNA is TGTGCCAGCAGCCGAGGGACTAGCTCCTACAATGAGCAGTTCTTC.

The rearrangement uses TRBV4-2 and TRBJ1-1; no firm D call. CDR1 is LGHNA and CDR2 is YNFKEQ in the germline V gene. The CDR3 has 17 amino acids. V was shortened by 2 bases and J by 1 base, with 17 bases between the two germline ends. The CDR3 protein is CASSQMLAHRGNTEAFF. CDR3 coding DNA: TGTGCCAGCAGCCAAATGTTGGCACACCGTGGGAACACTGAAGCTTTCTTT.

The gene calls are TRBV5-1 and TRBJ1-2, with 9 bases matching TRBD1. Germline-derived CDR1 and CDR2 are SGHRS and YFSETQ. V was clipped by 2 bases and J by 6 bases; unmatched bases: 14. The CDR3 spans 17 residues. CDR3 protein: CASSFSGTGPSLDGYTF. As DNA, the CDR3 is TGCGCCAGCAGCTTCTCCGGGACAGGGCCTTCTTTAGATGGCTACACCTTC. The full variable domain, its missing parts supplied by reference TRBV5-1 and TRBJ1-2, is KAGVTQTPRYLIKTRGQQVTLSCSPISGHRSVSWYQQTPGQGLQFLFEYFSETQRNKGNFPGRFSGRQFSNSRSEMNVSTLELGDSALYLCASSFSGTGPSLDGYTFGSGTRLTVV.

This rearrangement joins TRBV11-3 to TRBJ2-3; the D gene is possibly TRBD2 (5 bases). The CDR3 spans 14 residues. V gave up 4 bases and J gave up 5 bases, with 13 bases separating them. Germline CDR1 SGHNT, CDR2 YENEEA. CDR3 residues: CASSYRSGIDTQYF. CDR3 coding DNA: TGTGCCAGCAGCTACCGGTCCGGGATAGATACGCAGTATTTT.

This clonotype was observed a few times. The chain has TRBV4-1 and TRBJ1-2; 7 bases line up with TRBD1. The junction had 4 bases not matched to a gene; V was cut back by 3 bases and J by 0 bases. The CDR3 has 15 amino acids. Germline V gives CDR1 MGHRA, CDR2 YSYEKL. DNA for the CDR3: TGCGCCAGCAGCCATTCGACAGGGCCTAACTATGGCTACACCTTC. It encodes CASSHSTGPNYGYTF.

This clonotype was picked up a small number of times. This chain joins TRBV7-9 and TRBJ2-7, with 7 bases aligning to TRBD1. CDR3 length: 18 residues. V gave up 5 bases and J gave up 1 base; unmatched junction bases: 17. CDR1 is SEHNR and CDR2 is FQNEAQ in the germline V gene (reference sequence). The CDR3 spells CASSPPLVVGTESYEQYF. In nucleotides, the CDR3 is TGTGCCAGCAGCCCACCCCTTGTTGTGGGGACAGAGTCCTACGAGCAGTACTTC.

The chain employs TRBV25-1 and TRBJ2-1, with D possibly being TRBD2 (6 bases). CDR1 is MGHDK, CDR2 SYGVNS, per germline. Trimming left V 2 bases short and J 0 bases short, with 11 bases between. The CDR3 is 16 amino acids. The CDR3 here is CASSEEAGISYNEQFF. DNA for the CDR3: TGTGCCAGCAGTGAAGAGGCGGGGATCTCCTACAATGAGCAGTTCTTC. The full variable domain, completed using reference TRBV25-1 and TRBJ2-1, is EADIYQTPRYLVIGTGKKITLECSQTMGHDKMYWYQQDPGMELHLIHYSYGVNSTEKGDLSSESTVSRIRTEHFPLTLESARPSHTSQYLCASSEEAGISYNEQFFGPGTRLTVL.

The gene calls are TRBV12-3 or TRBV12-4 and TRBJ2-1, with 11 nucleotides matching TRBD2. The V and J ends lost 6 bases and 5 bases, in that order; junction bases with no gene match: 6. The CDR3 loop spans 15 amino acids. The CDR3 reads CASRSLAGGNNEQFF. CDR3 bases: TGTGCCAGCAGATCCCTAGCGGGAGGTAACAATGAGCAGTTCTTC.

This clonotype was seen a handful of times. The chain links TRBV12-3 or TRBV12-4 to TRBJ1-1; TRBD1 is a possible D gene (6 bases). The CDR3 contains 14 residues. The V and J ends lost 8 bases and 6 bases respectively, with 19 bases between them. The CDR3 region is CASGRGGSSPEAFF. DNA of the CDR3: TGTGCCAGCGGTCGAGGGGGTTCTAGTCCTGAAGCTTTCTTT.

V and J are TRBV25-1 and TRBJ2-3; D may match TRBD1 or TRBD2 (5 bases each). Germline lookup yields CDR1 MGHDK and CDR2 SYGVNS. V was trimmed by 7 bases and J by 1 base, leaving 15 bases between them. The CDR3 spans 15 residues. The CDR3 DNA follows: TGTGCCAGCATGGGGACCGTCGAGGGCACAGATACGCAGTATTTT. Translation: CASMGTVEGTDTQYF.

The table lists this clonotype with a few counts. V gene TRBV6-5 combines with J gene TRBJ2-5; D unclear. The CDR3 sequence is 13 residues long. Germline assignment: CDR1 MNHEY and CDR2 SVGAGI. V was pared by 8 bases and J by 1 base, with 11 bases between. The CDR3 reads CASCQTGQETQYF. CDR3 coding DNA: TGTGCCAGCTGTCAGACGGGCCAAGAGACCCAGTACTTC.

This clonotype has only a few counts. A read error may be the cause here, since a much bigger clone is one base away. The chain carries TRBV14 and TRBJ2-3; D might be TRBD1 or TRBD2, each matching 5 bases. Per the germline V gene, CDR1 is SGHDN and CDR2 is FVKESK. CDR3 length: 15 residues. V dropped 3 bases and J dropped 3 bases, with 13 bases sitting between them. The CDR3 protein is CASSQGRVVTDTQYF. The CDR3, as DNA: TGTGCCAGCAGCCAGGGACGAGTTGTAACAGATACGCAGTATTTT.